Listed here are 5 T cell receptor beta chains from one sample, sequenced in a study of beta chain features in type 1 diabetes. General study points: TCRB CDR3s were moderately but significantly shorter in Type 1 diabetes patients in all four CD4+ subsets.

Their specific antigens are unknown. All of the isolated RNA was reverse transcribed, so expressed TCRB transcripts were sequenced. Sequencing was performed with immunoSEQ multiplex PCR; in TCRdb, only in-frame clones are kept and a portion is missing. The sample shows about 640,000 clones, 9.5% to 15% of them seen only once. The sequencing sample was made of naive CD4+ T cells from blood. Source of these receptors: a man aged 25-45 years with type 1 diabetes.

The chain carries TRBV29-1 and TRBJ1-6, with D unclear. The CDR3 sequence is 15 residues long. V was pared by 2 bases and J by 0 bases, with 8 bases between. The V gene's germline CDR1 is SQVTM and CDR2 ANQGSEA. For the CDR3, the DNA is TGCAGCGTTGAACTCGTTAGCTCCTATAATTCACCCCTCCACTTT. The encoded protein is CSVELVSSYNSPLHF.

The chain joins TRBV9 to TRBJ1-2; no definite D call. The germline V gene has CDR1 SGDLS and CDR2 YYNGEE. V was pared by 0 bases and J by 5 bases, with 8 bases between. The CDR3 is 13 residues long. The CDR3 loop is CASSVDMRYGYTF. CDR3 DNA sequence: TGTGCCAGCAGCGTAGATATGCGATATGGCTACACCTTC.

The CDR3 region has the DNA TGTGCCAGCAGCCAAGCGGGACTAGTGGCCGCCGGGGAGCAGTTCTTC. Translated: CASSQAGLVAAGEQFF. The chain combines TRBV14 with TRBJ2-1; TRBD2 matches at 8 bases. There are 16 residues in the CDR3. Germline CDR1 and CDR2: SGHDN and FVKESK. Trimming took 1 base from V and 10 from J; bases not matched to a gene: 12.

The sample holds a few counts of this clone. The J gene is TRBJ2-5, the V gene TRBV30; TRBD2 might be the D (7 bases). This CDR3 spans 14 amino acids. Germline V gives CDR1 GTSNPN, CDR2 SVGIG (reference sequence). Trimming removed 5 bases from V and 2 bases from J, with 15 bases in between. The chain's CDR3 is CAWSSAGAQETQYF. The CDR3 DNA sequence: TGTGCCTGGTCATCTGCGGGGGCTCAAGAGACCCAGTACTTC.

The J gene is TRBJ2-1, the V gene TRBV7-9, with TRBD2 matching over 7 bases. Unmatched junction bases numbered 9, after V lost 2 bases and J lost 8 bases. The CDR3 spans 15 residues. Per the germline V gene, CDR1 is SEHNR and CDR2 is FQNEAQ (reference sequence). The CDR3 reads CASSLSGVGGDEQFF. The DNA of the CDR3 is TGTGCCAGCAGCTTAAGCGGGGTCGGTGGAGATGAGCAGTTCTTC.